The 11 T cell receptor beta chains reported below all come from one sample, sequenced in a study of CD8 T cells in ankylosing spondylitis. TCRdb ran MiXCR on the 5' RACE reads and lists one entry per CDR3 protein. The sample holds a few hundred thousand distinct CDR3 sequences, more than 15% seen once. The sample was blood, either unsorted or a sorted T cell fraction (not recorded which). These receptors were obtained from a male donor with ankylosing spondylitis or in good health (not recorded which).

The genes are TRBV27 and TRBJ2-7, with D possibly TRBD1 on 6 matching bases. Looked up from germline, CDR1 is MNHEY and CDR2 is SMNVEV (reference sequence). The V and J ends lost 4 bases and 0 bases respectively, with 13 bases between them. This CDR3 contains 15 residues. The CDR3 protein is CASSSLDRLSYEQYF. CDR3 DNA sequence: TGTGCCAGCAGTTCCCTAGACAGGCTCTCCTACGAGCAGTACTTC.

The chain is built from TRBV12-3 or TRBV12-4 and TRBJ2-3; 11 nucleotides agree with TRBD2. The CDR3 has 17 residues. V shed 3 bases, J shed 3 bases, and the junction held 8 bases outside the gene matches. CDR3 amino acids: CASSFSSGRMGTDTQYF. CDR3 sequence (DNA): TGTGCCAGCAGTTTCTCTAGCGGGAGGATGGGTACAGATACGCAGTATTTT.

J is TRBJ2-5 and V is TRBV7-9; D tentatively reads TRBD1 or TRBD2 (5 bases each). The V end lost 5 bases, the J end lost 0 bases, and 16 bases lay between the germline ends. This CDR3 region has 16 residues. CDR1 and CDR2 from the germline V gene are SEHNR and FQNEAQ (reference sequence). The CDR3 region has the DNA TGTGCCAGCAGCCCTACGGGACCTCTGTACCAAGAGACCCAGTACTTC. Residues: CASSPTGPLYQETQYF.

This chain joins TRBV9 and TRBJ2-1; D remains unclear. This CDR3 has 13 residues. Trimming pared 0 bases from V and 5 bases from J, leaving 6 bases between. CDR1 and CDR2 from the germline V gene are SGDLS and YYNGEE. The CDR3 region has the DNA TGTGCCAGCAGCGTAGGGTCGCACAATGAGCAGTTCTTC. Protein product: CASSVGSHNEQFF.

CDR3 amino acids: CASSQGSAGGFGKTQYF. The CDR3 coding sequence is TGTGCCAGCAGCCAAGGTTCCGCGGGAGGGTTCGGAAAGACCCAGTACTTC. V gene TRBV3-1 combines with J gene TRBJ2-5, with 9 bases matching TRBD2. Germline CDR1 is LGHDT and CDR2 is YNNKEL (reference sequence). Trimming at V came to 1 base and at J to 6 bases, leaving 12 bases not matched to a gene. CDR3 length: 17 amino acids.

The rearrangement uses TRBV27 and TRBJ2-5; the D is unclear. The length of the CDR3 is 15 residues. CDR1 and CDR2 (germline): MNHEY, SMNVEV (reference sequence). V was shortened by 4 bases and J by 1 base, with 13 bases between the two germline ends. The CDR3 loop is CASSSQFGGQETQYF. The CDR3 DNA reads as TGTGCCAGCAGTTCCCAATTCGGCGGCCAAGAGACCCAGTACTTC.

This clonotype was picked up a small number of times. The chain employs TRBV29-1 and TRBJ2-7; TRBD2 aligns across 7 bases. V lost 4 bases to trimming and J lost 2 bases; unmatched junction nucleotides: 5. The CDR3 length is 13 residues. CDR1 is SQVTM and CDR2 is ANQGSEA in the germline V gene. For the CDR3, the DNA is TGCAGCGTTGGGGCTAGCGGTACCTACGAGCAGTACTTC. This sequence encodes CSVGASGTYEQYF.

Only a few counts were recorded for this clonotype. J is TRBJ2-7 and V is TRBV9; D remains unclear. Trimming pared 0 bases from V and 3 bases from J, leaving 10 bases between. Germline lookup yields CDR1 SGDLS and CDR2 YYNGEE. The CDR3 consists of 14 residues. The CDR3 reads CASSVGRQSYEQYF. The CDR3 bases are TGTGCCAGCAGCGTAGGGCGGCAAAGCTACGAGCAGTACTTC.

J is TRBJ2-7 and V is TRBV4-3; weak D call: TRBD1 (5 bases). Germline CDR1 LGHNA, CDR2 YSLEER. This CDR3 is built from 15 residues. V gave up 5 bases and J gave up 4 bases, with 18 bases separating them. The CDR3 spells CASSEGAGFWYEQYF. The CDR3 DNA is TGCGCCAGCAGCGAAGGGGCAGGTTTCTGGTACGAGCAGTACTTC.

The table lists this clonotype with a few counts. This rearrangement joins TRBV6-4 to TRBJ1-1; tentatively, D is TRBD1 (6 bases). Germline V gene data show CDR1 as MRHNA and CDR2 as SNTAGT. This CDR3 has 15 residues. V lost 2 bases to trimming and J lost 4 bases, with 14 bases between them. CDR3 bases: TGTGCCAGCAGTGACGGGGCAGGGGCAGGCACTGAAGCTTTCTTT. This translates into CASSDGAGAGTEAFF.

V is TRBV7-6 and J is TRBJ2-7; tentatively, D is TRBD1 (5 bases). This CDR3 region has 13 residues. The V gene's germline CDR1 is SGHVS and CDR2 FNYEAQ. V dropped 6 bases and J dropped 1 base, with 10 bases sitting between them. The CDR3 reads CASSWGRSYEQYF. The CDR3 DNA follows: TGTGCCAGCAGTTGGGGCCGTTCCTACGAGCAGTACTTC. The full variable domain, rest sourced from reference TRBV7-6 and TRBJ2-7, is GAGVSQSPRYKVTKRGQDVALRCDPISGHVSLYWYRQALGQGPEFLTYFNYEAQQDKSGLPNDRFSAERPEGSISTLTIQRTEQRDSAMYRCASSWGRSYEQYFGPGTRLTVT.